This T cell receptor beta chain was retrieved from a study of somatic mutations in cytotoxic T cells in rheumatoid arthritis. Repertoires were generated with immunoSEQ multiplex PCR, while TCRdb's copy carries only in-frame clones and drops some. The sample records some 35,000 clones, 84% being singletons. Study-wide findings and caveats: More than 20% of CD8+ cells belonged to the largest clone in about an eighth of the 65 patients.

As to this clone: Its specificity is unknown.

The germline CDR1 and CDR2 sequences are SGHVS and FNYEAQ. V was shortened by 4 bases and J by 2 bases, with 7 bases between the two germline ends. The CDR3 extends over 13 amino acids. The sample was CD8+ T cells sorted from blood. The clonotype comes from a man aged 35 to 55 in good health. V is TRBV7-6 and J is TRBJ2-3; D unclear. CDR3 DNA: TGTGCCAGCAGCTCCGAGTTCACAGATACGCAGTATTTT. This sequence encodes CASSSEFTDTQYF.